A selection of T cell receptor beta chains follows, all from one sample in a study of blood T cell repertoires in COVID-19. Assay used: immunoSEQ multiplex PCR; TCRdb lists only in-frame clones, some missing. The table has 200,000 to 250,000 clones, under 90% seen once; the top ten hold roughly 4.1%. The material sequenced was peripheral blood. The receptors stem from a man aged 50 to 60 with acute or convalescent COVID-19. Both conserved end residues are part of each CDR3. D genes are given only for firm matches. The size of a clone is reported for some rows only, either as once, few or many, or as a class for expanded clones.

cdr3_aa: CASSQGTGGFHQPQHF
cdr3_nt: TGTGCCAGCAGCCAGGGGACAGGGGGCTTCCATCAGCCCCAGCATTTT
clone_size: .
d_call: TRBD1
j_call: TRBJ1-5
v_call: TRBV3-1/TRBV3-2
cdr3_length: 16

cdr3_aa: CASSQEGRFLSEQFF
cdr3_nt: TGCGCCAGCAGCCAAGAGGGCAGGTTTTTAAGTGAGCAGTTCTTC
clone_size: once
d_call: .
j_call: TRBJ2-1
v_call: TRBV4-1
cdr3_length: 15

cdr3_aa: CASSTPGTIGNQPQHF
cdr3_nt: TGTGCCAGCAGTACCCCCGGTACGATCGGCAATCAGCCCCAGCATTTT
clone_size: .
d_call: .
j_call: TRBJ1-5
v_call: TRBV2
cdr3_length: 16

cdr3_aa: CASSYGETRNSPLHF
cdr3_nt: TGTGCCAGCAGTTACGGGGAGACCCGTAATTCACCCCTCCACTTT
clone_size: .
d_call: .
j_call: TRBJ1-6
v_call: TRBV6-5
cdr3_length: 15

cdr3_aa: CASSARWGQGNYGYTF
cdr3_nt: TGTGCCAGCAGCGCCCGATGGGGACAGGGGAACTATGGCTACACCTTC
clone_size: .
d_call: TRBD1
j_call: TRBJ1-2
v_call: TRBV9
cdr3_length: 16

cdr3_aa: CASNTGTGKGGYTF
cdr3_nt: TGTGCCAGCAACACCGGGACAGGGAAAGGTGGCTACACCTTC
clone_size: .
d_call: TRBD1
j_call: TRBJ1-2
v_call: TRBV2
cdr3_length: 14

cdr3_aa: CASSPGTSVTDTQYF
cdr3_nt: TGTGCCAGCAGCCCCGGGACTAGCGTCACAGATACGCAGTATTTT
clone_size: .
d_call: TRBD2
j_call: TRBJ2-3
v_call: TRBV27
cdr3_length: 15

cdr3_aa: CASSQGLGGNQPQHF
cdr3_nt: TGTGCCAGCAGCCAAGGGCTCGGGGGCAATCAGCCCCAGCATTTT
clone_size: few
d_call: .
j_call: TRBJ1-5
v_call: TRBV3-1/TRBV3-2
cdr3_length: 15

cdr3_aa: CASQRGQAFNQPQHF
cdr3_nt: TGTGCCAGTCAGCGGGGACAGGCCTTCAATCAGCCCCAGCATTTT
clone_size: .
d_call: TRBD1
j_call: TRBJ1-5
v_call: TRBV19
cdr3_length: 15

cdr3_aa: CASSLLAGRIFTF
cdr3_nt: TGTGCCAGCAGTTTACTGGCAGGTCGGATATTCACCTTC
clone_size: few
d_call: .
j_call: TRBJ1-2
v_call: TRBV12-3/TRBV12-4
cdr3_length: 13

cdr3_aa: CASSQGSLGGLYGYTF
cdr3_nt: TGTGCCAGCAGCCAAGGGTCTCTAGGGGGCCTCTATGGCTACACCTTC
clone_size: .
d_call: TRBD1
j_call: TRBJ1-2
v_call: TRBV3-1/TRBV3-2
cdr3_length: 16

cdr3_aa: CASRGQGSSSYNSPLHF
cdr3_nt: TGTGCCAGCAGGGGACAGGGGTCGAGCTCCTATAATTCACCCCTCCACTTT
clone_size: .
d_call: TRBD1
j_call: TRBJ1-6
v_call: TRBV25-1
cdr3_length: 17

cdr3_aa: CASSPGQSPTYEQYF
cdr3_nt: TGTGCCAGCTCACCAGGACAGAGTCCCACCTACGAGCAGTACTTC
clone_size: few
d_call: .
j_call: TRBJ2-7
v_call: TRBV18
cdr3_length: 15

cdr3_aa: CASSLRQGKAHTDTQYF
cdr3_nt: TGCGCCAGCAGCCTGCGACAGGGGAAGGCACACACAGATACGCAGTATTTT
clone_size: .
d_call: TRBD1
j_call: TRBJ2-3
v_call: TRBV5-1
cdr3_length: 17

cdr3_aa: CASSFSGTVAEQFF
cdr3_nt: TGTGCCAGCAGCTTCTCCGGGACTGTTGCCGAGCAGTTCTTC
clone_size: once
d_call: .
j_call: TRBJ2-1
v_call: TRBV7-9
cdr3_length: 14

cdr3_aa: CASRQANQAFF
cdr3_nt: TGTGCCAGCAGACAGGCAAATCAAGCTTTCTTT
clone_size: few
d_call: .
j_call: TRBJ1-1
v_call: TRBV2
cdr3_length: 11

cdr3_aa: CASSRGQHTGELFF
cdr3_nt: TGTGCCAGCAGCCGGGGACAGCACACCGGGGAGCTGTTTTTT
clone_size: .
d_call: TRBD1
j_call: TRBJ2-2
v_call: TRBV2
cdr3_length: 14

cdr3_aa: CASSLEWGRDQPQHF
cdr3_nt: TGTGCCAGCAGCTTGGAGTGGGGGCGCGATCAGCCCCAGCATTTT
clone_size: .
d_call: .
j_call: TRBJ1-5
v_call: TRBV5-8
cdr3_length: 15

cdr3_aa: CASSLGDREHNYGYTF
cdr3_nt: TGCGCCAGCAGCTTGGGGGACAGGGAACATAACTATGGCTACACCTTC
clone_size: .
d_call: TRBD1
j_call: TRBJ1-2
v_call: TRBV5-1
cdr3_length: 16

cdr3_aa: CASSVNRGYNGELFF
cdr3_nt: TGTGCCAGCTCAGTTAATAGAGGGTATAACGGGGAGCTGTTTTTT
clone_size: .
d_call: .
j_call: TRBJ2-2
v_call: TRBV6-5
cdr3_length: 15

cdr3_aa: CASSLLASGGVNPYEQYF
cdr3_nt: TGCGCCAGCAGCCTCCTGGCTAGCGGGGGGGTGAATCCCTACGAGCAGTACTTC
clone_size: .
d_call: TRBD2
j_call: TRBJ2-7
v_call: TRBV5-1
cdr3_length: 18

cdr3_aa: CASSTGGNGYEQYF
cdr3_nt: TGCGCCAGCAGCACAGGGGGCAACGGGTACGAGCAGTACTTC
clone_size: .
d_call: TRBD1
j_call: TRBJ2-7
v_call: TRBV10-1
cdr3_length: 14

cdr3_aa: CAWSGLLGNTIYF
cdr3_nt: TGTGCCTGGAGTGGTCTCCTTGGAAACACCATATATTTT
clone_size: .
d_call: .
j_call: TRBJ1-3
v_call: TRBV30
cdr3_length: 13

cdr3_aa: CASSLSGTGSDTQYF
cdr3_nt: TGCGCCAGCAGCCTATCCGGGACAGGGTCAGATACGCAGTATTTT
clone_size: .
d_call: TRBD1
j_call: TRBJ2-3
v_call: TRBV5-1
cdr3_length: 15

cdr3_aa: CATSKQGARDTEAFF
cdr3_nt: TGTGCCACCAGTAAACAGGGGGCGCGGGACACTGAAGCTTTCTTT
clone_size: .
d_call: TRBD1
j_call: TRBJ1-1
v_call: TRBV24-1
cdr3_length: 15

cdr3_aa: CASSPPDTNSGNTIYF
cdr3_nt: TGTGCCAGCTCACCACCCGACACAAACTCTGGAAACACCATATATTTT
clone_size: .
d_call: .
j_call: TRBJ1-3
v_call: TRBV18
cdr3_length: 16

cdr3_aa: CASSVHWGQENTEAFF
cdr3_nt: TGTGCCAGCAGCGTACACTGGGGGCAGGAGAACACTGAAGCTTTCTTT
clone_size: few
d_call: .
j_call: TRBJ1-1
v_call: TRBV9
cdr3_length: 16

cdr3_aa: CASSPEWNTGELFF
cdr3_nt: TGTGCCAGCAGCCCCGAGTGGAACACCGGGGAGCTGTTTTTT
clone_size: .
d_call: .
j_call: TRBJ2-2
v_call: TRBV5-4
cdr3_length: 14

cdr3_aa: CASSSYWRTGKKGEAFF
cdr3_nt: TGTGCCAGCAGTTCTTATTGGCGGACAGGCAAAAAAGGTGAAGCTTTCTTT
clone_size: .
d_call: TRBD1
j_call: TRBJ1-1
v_call: TRBV28
cdr3_length: 17

cdr3_aa: CAIGTGDYSPLHF
cdr3_nt: TGTGCCATCGGGACAGGGGATTATTCACCCCTCCACTTT
clone_size: .
d_call: TRBD1
j_call: TRBJ1-6
v_call: TRBV10-3
cdr3_length: 13

cdr3_aa: CASSIVPGLGRDEQFF
cdr3_nt: TGTGCCAGCAGCATCGTCCCGGGACTAGGGCGGGACGAGCAGTTCTTC
clone_size: .
d_call: TRBD2
j_call: TRBJ2-1
v_call: TRBV7-9
cdr3_length: 16

cdr3_aa: CASSQGPGDYGYTF
cdr3_nt: TGTGCCAGCAGCCAAGGTCCCGGGGACTATGGCTACACCTTC
clone_size: .
d_call: .
j_call: TRBJ1-2
v_call: TRBV14
cdr3_length: 14

cdr3_aa: CASSERRQNNSPLHF
cdr3_nt: TGTGCCAGCAGTGAAAGGAGACAGAATAATTCACCCCTCCACTTT
clone_size: .
d_call: .
j_call: TRBJ1-6
v_call: TRBV6-1
cdr3_length: 15

cdr3_aa: CASSFSQGTEAFF
cdr3_nt: TGTGCCAGCAGTTTTTCGCAGGGCACTGAAGCTTTCTTT
clone_size: few
d_call: .
j_call: TRBJ1-1
v_call: TRBV27
cdr3_length: 13

cdr3_aa: CASRMTGTSPLHF
cdr3_nt: TGTGCCAGCCGCATGACAGGGACTTCACCCCTCCACTTT
clone_size: few
d_call: TRBD1
j_call: TRBJ1-6
v_call: TRBV19
cdr3_length: 13

cdr3_aa: CASSIVAGSGNTIYF
cdr3_nt: TGTGCCAGTAGTATAGTGGCGGGATCCGGAAACACCATATATTTT
clone_size: .
d_call: .
j_call: TRBJ1-3
v_call: TRBV19
cdr3_length: 15

cdr3_aa: CASSSQITRSGNTIYF
cdr3_nt: TGTGCCAGCAGCTCACAGATTACCCGCTCTGGAAACACCATATATTTT
clone_size: .
d_call: .
j_call: TRBJ1-3
v_call: TRBV9
cdr3_length: 16

cdr3_aa: CASSGSRDRGSYNSPLHF
cdr3_nt: TGTGCCAGCAGCGGCTCCCGGGACAGGGGCTCCTATAATTCACCCCTCCACTTT
clone_size: .
d_call: TRBD1
j_call: TRBJ1-6
v_call: TRBV5-4
cdr3_length: 18

cdr3_aa: CASRRQGSYEQYF
cdr3_nt: TGTGCCAGTAGAAGACAGGGATCCTACGAGCAGTACTTC
clone_size: .
d_call: TRBD1
j_call: TRBJ2-7
v_call: TRBV19
cdr3_length: 13

cdr3_aa: CASRRAGQSNEKLFF
cdr3_nt: TGTGCCAGCAGAAGGGCGGGACAGTCTAATGAAAAACTGTTTTTT
clone_size: .
d_call: TRBD1
j_call: TRBJ1-4
v_call: TRBV6-6
cdr3_length: 15

cdr3_aa: CASSLAGRVKEKLFF
cdr3_nt: TGTGCCAGCAGCTTAGCGGGCAGGGTAAAGGAAAAACTGTTTTTT
clone_size: .
d_call: .
j_call: TRBJ1-4
v_call: TRBV7-9
cdr3_length: 15

cdr3_aa: CASSEARDVRDRGSPLHF
cdr3_nt: TGTGCCAGCAGTGAAGCTAGGGACGTCCGGGACAGGGGTTCACCCCTCCACTTT
clone_size: .
d_call: TRBD1
j_call: TRBJ1-6
v_call: TRBV2
cdr3_length: 18

cdr3_aa: CASQRERRMGEKLFF
cdr3_nt: TGTGCCAGCCAGAGGGAGAGGAGGATGGGTGAAAAACTGTTTTTT
clone_size: .
d_call: .
j_call: TRBJ1-4
v_call: TRBV2
cdr3_length: 15

cdr3_aa: CASSLNGAIRAFF
cdr3_nt: TGTGCCAGCAGTTTAAATGGGGCCATAAGGGCTTTCTTT
clone_size: once
d_call: .
j_call: TRBJ1-1
v_call: TRBV28
cdr3_length: 13

cdr3_aa: CASSQDSGQRKFF
cdr3_nt: TGTGCCAGCTCGCAAGACTCGGGACAGCGGAAGTTTTTT
clone_size: .
d_call: TRBD1
j_call: TRBJ1-4
v_call: TRBV18
cdr3_length: 13

cdr3_aa: CASGGQGPSSYNSPLHF
cdr3_nt: TGTGCCAGCGGGGGACAGGGGCCGAGCTCCTATAATTCACCCCTCCACTTT
clone_size: .
d_call: TRBD1
j_call: TRBJ1-6
v_call: TRBV27
cdr3_length: 17

cdr3_aa: CASSHDRGYEQYF
cdr3_nt: TGCGCCAGCAGCCACGACAGAGGCTACGAGCAGTACTTC
clone_size: .
d_call: .
j_call: TRBJ2-7
v_call: TRBV10-1
cdr3_length: 13

cdr3_aa: CASSPTGVDTGELFF
cdr3_nt: TGTGCCAGCAGCCCGACAGGGGTCGACACCGGGGAGCTGTTTTTT
clone_size: .
d_call: TRBD1
j_call: TRBJ2-2
v_call: TRBV11-3
cdr3_length: 15

cdr3_aa: CASSPQGAYEQYF
cdr3_nt: TGTGCCAGCTCACCACAGGGGGCCTACGAGCAGTACTTC
clone_size: .
d_call: .
j_call: TRBJ2-7
v_call: TRBV18
cdr3_length: 13

cdr3_aa: CASSVDRGDTEAFF
cdr3_nt: TGCGCCAGCAGCGTGGACAGGGGGGATACTGAAGCTTTCTTT
clone_size: .
d_call: TRBD1
j_call: TRBJ1-1
v_call: TRBV5-1
cdr3_length: 14

cdr3_aa: CASSYRGGTDQPQHF
cdr3_nt: TGTGCCAGCAGTTACCGAGGGGGCACCGACCAGCCCCAGCATTTT
clone_size: .
d_call: TRBD1
j_call: TRBJ1-5
v_call: TRBV6-6
cdr3_length: 15

cdr3_aa: CASSETPDRNQPQHF
cdr3_nt: TGTGCCAGCAGTGAAACCCCTGACAGGAATCAGCCCCAGCATTTT
clone_size: few
d_call: .
j_call: TRBJ1-5
v_call: TRBV6-1
cdr3_length: 15

cdr3_aa: CAVEPGENSPLHF
cdr3_nt: TGTGCGGTCGAGCCCGGGGAAAATTCACCCCTCCACTTT
clone_size: .
d_call: .
j_call: TRBJ1-6
v_call: TRBV7-9
cdr3_length: 13